Each of the 23 T cell receptor beta chains below was sequenced from the same sample in a study of T cell responses to AZD1222 COVID-19 vaccine. TCRdb keeps only in-frame clones here, not all; method: immunoSEQ multiplex PCR. The table records more than 250,000 clones, approximately 95% of them present only once. Sequencing used peripheral blood, obtained on day 0 of AZD1222 vaccination. These receptors were obtained from an adult in good health.

V and J are TRBV6-1 and TRBJ2-7; TRBD2 is a possible D gene (5 bases). V was pared by 1 base and J by 3 bases, with 13 bases between. The germline CDR1 and CDR2 sequences are MNHNS and SASEGT. There are 15 residues in the CDR3. The CDR3 sequence: CASSEGATEGYEQYF. The CDR3 bases are TGTGCCAGCAGTGAAGGGGCAACAGAGGGCTACGAGCAGTACTTC.

The V gene is TRBV4-2, the J gene TRBJ2-3; TRBD2 matches at 11 bases. The V gene end was trimmed by 2 bases and the J gene end by 2 bases; junction bases not matched to a gene: 6. Germline CDR1 is LGHNA and CDR2 is YNFKEQ. This CDR3 is built from 17 residues. In DNA form, the CDR3 reads TGTGCCAGCAGCCAAACCGGGACTAGCGGCCCCACAGATACGCAGTATTTT. Its protein product is CASSQTGTSGPTDTQYF.

DNA of the CDR3: TGTGCCAGCACTCGGGCGGGGAACTATGGCTACACCTTC. This encodes CASTRAGNYGYTF. The chain has TRBV2 and TRBJ1-2; D remains unclear. The germline V gene encodes CDR1 SNHLY and CDR2 FYNNEI. The V end was cut by 7 bases, the J end by 2 bases, with 11 bases between. There are 13 residues in the CDR3.

This rearrangement joins TRBV7-9 to TRBJ1-1, with no clear D. The V end lost 1 base, the J end lost 3 bases, and 6 bases lay between the germline ends. CDR1 and CDR2 (germline): SEHNR, FQNEAQ (reference sequence). The CDR3 runs to 13 residues. The CDR3 DNA sequence: TGTGCCAGCAGCTTAGAGGGTGACACTGAAGCTTTCTTT. Residues: CASSLEGDTEAFF.

The V gene is TRBV20-1, the J gene TRBJ1-2; the D is unclear. The length of the CDR3 is 10 residues. Germline CDR1 is DFQATT and CDR2 is SNEGSKA (reference sequence). Trimming took off 6 bases at V and 4 bases at J, with 6 bases between the two ends. The CDR3 region has the DNA TGCAGTGCCCGCGGCTATGGCTACACCTTC. As protein: CSARGYGYTF.

V usage is TRBV3-1 (or the pseudogene TRBV3-2) and J usage is TRBJ1-1; tentative D call: TRBD1 (5 bases). The CDR3 runs to 15 residues. V shed 1 base and J shed 1 base, with 10 bases lying between them. From germline, CDR1 is LGHDT and CDR2 YNNKEL (reference sequence). CDR3: CASSQGGRRNTEAFF. In DNA, the CDR3 is TGTGCCAGCAGCCAAGGGGGCAGGCGGAACACTGAAGCTTTCTTT.

This clone appeared once. The rearrangement uses TRBV11-1 and TRBJ1-1; D gene uncertain. Germline V gene data show CDR1 as SGHAT and CDR2 as FQDESV (reference sequence). With 1 base removed from V and 4 bases from J, the gap between germline ends came to 10 bases. The CDR3 is 14 residues long. The CDR3 loop reads CASSLVGSGTEAFF. For the CDR3, the DNA is TGTGCCAGCAGCTTAGTGGGTAGTGGCACTGAAGCTTTCTTT.

The CDR3 coding sequence is TGTGCCAGCAATGAGTTTTCGGCCACCGGGGAGCTGTTTTTT. Translating gives CASNEFSATGELFF. The rearrangement uses TRBV2 and TRBJ2-2; D is undetermined. Germline V CDR1 and CDR2: SNHLY, FYNNEI. Between the trimmed V and J ends, which lost 7 bases and 4 bases, there was a span of 13 bases. CDR3 length equals 14 residues.

The chain employs TRBV29-1 and TRBJ2-2, with D unclear. CDR3 length equals 13 residues. Trimming took 3 bases from V and 5 from J, leaving 10 bases between them. Germline assignment: CDR1 SQVTM and CDR2 ANQGSEA. The CDR3 loop is CSVDLGRTGELFF. In DNA form, the CDR3 reads TGCAGCGTTGACCTAGGCCGTACCGGGGAGCTGTTTTTT.

This clone was counted once. This chain uses TRBV5-4 with TRBJ2-1, with TRBD2 matching 14 bases. Trimming at V came to 0 bases and at J to 5 bases, leaving 1 base not matched to a gene. The CDR3 runs 16 residues. Germline V CDR1 and CDR2: SGHNT, YYREEE (reference sequence). The CDR3 bases are TGTGCCAGCAGCTTGGGGACTAGCGGGGGGCACAATGAGCAGTTCTTC. Protein product: CASSLGTSGGHNEQFF.

The chain employs TRBV2 and TRBJ2-7, with 10 bases lining up with TRBD2. The V segment lost 6 bases and the J segment 7 bases; nucleotides outside the gene matches: 6. CDR3 length equals 13 residues. Germline V gene data show CDR1 as SNHLY and CDR2 as FYNNEI. The CDR3 DNA reads as TGTGCCAGCAGGGTAGCGGGGGGCTGGGAGCAGTACTTC. As protein: CASRVAGGWEQYF.

The CDR3 sequence: CAGMDGSTGELFF. The CDR3 DNA reads TGTGCCGGAATGGACGGATCCACCGGGGAGCTGTTTTTT. The chain combines TRBV27 with TRBJ2-2; the D is unclear. With 11 bases removed from V and 4 bases from J, the gap between germline ends came to 14 bases. Germline CDR1 MNHEY, CDR2 SMNVEV (reference sequence). The CDR3 is 13 residues long.

This chain's CDR3 is CASSSGTLVYNEQFF. CDR3 DNA: TGTGCCAGCAGCTCGGGGACTTTGGTGTACAATGAGCAGTTCTTC. The chain links TRBV7-3 to TRBJ2-1, with D maybe TRBD2 (6 bases). This CDR3 has 15 residues. Trimming took 4 bases from V and 4 from J, leaving 14 bases between them. Germline V lookup: CDR1 SGHTA, CDR2 FQGTGA.

This clone was observed a handful of times. The chain combines TRBV24-1 with TRBJ1-2; 11 bases match TRBD1. CDR1 and CDR2 (germline): KGHDR, SFDVKD. V trimming: 4 bases; J trimming: 7 bases; junction bases outside the gene matches: 4. The CDR3 extends over 14 amino acids. The CDR3 loop reads CATSEGQGAVGYTF. The CDR3 region has the DNA TGTGCCACCAGTGAAGGACAGGGGGCAGTTGGCTACACCTTC.

This clone was recorded a few times. The rearrangement uses TRBV10-1 and TRBJ1-2, with 9 bases aligning to TRBD1. J was trimmed by 7 bases and V by 6 bases; bases with no gene match: 9. Germline CDR1 and CDR2: WNHNN and SYGVQD (reference sequence). The CDR3 is 14 amino acids. The CDR3 region is CASSRRDRVGGYTF. The CDR3, as DNA: TGCGCCAGCAGCCGTCGGGACAGGGTGGGTGGCTACACCTTC.

Regarding this clone: The sample carries other DNA sequences with the same CDR3. The CDR3 spells CASSLDRYNEQFF. The CDR3 DNA follows: TGCGCCAGCAGCTTGGATAGATACAATGAGCAGTTCTTC. This chain joins TRBV5-1 and TRBJ2-1, with D unclear. Trimming took 0 bases from V and 4 from J, leaving 5 bases between them. Germline V gene data show CDR1 as SGHRS and CDR2 as YFSETQ. CDR3 length equals 13 residues.

The chain carries TRBV18 and TRBJ2-3; D possibly corresponds to TRBD1 (6 bases). Between the trimmed V and J ends, which lost 3 bases and 6 bases, there was a span of 13 bases. CDR3 length: 14 amino acids. Germline CDR1 is KGHSH and CDR2 is LQKENI. The CDR3 is CASSPRRGGDTQYF. The DNA of the CDR3 is TGTGCCAGCTCACCGCGCAGGGGCGGGGATACGCAGTATTTT.

The chain couples TRBV28 to TRBJ2-4; maybe TRBD2 (6 bases). The CDR3 has 13 amino acids. The V gene lost 1 base and the J gene lost 10 bases, with 11 bases spanning the gap. CDR1 is MDHEN and CDR2 is SYDVKM in the germline V gene. As DNA, the CDR3 is TGTGCCAGCAGTTTATCCAGGGCGGGGATTCAGTACTTC. It codes for CASSLSRAGIQYF. The variable domain in full, with the rest retrieved from reference TRBV28 and TRBJ2-4, is DVKVTQSSRYLVKRTGEKVFLECVQDMDHENMFWYRQDPGLGLRLIYFSYDVKMKEKGDIPEGYSVSREKKERFSLILESASTNQTSMYLCASSLSRAGIQYFGAGTRLSVL.

This clone showed up just a few times. The chain uses TRBV19 and TRBJ2-5, with 9 nucleotides matching TRBD1. CDR3 length: 15 amino acids. Germline CDR1 is LNHDA and CDR2 is SQIVND (reference sequence). V trimming: 4 bases; J trimming: 7 bases; junction bases outside the gene matches: 10. This chain's CDR3 is CASSTIQGAGGTQYF. The DNA for the CDR3 is TGTGCCAGTAGTACGATACAGGGGGCTGGTGGGACCCAGTACTTC.

The rearrangement links TRBV7-3 to TRBJ2-1; TRBD2 aligns across 8 bases. Germline V gives CDR1 SGHTA, CDR2 FQGTGA. This CDR3 is built from 14 residues. With 5 bases clipped from V and 3 bases from J, the junction kept 3 bases outside the gene matches. The CDR3 sequence is CASSRSGNYNEQFF. The CDR3 DNA follows: TGTGCCAGCAGCCGTAGCGGGAACTACAATGAGCAGTTCTTC.

J is TRBJ2-2 and V is TRBV28; the D call may be TRBD1 or TRBD2 (6 bases each). Trimming removed 2 bases from V and 5 bases from J, with 15 bases in between. Germline V CDR1 and CDR2: MDHEN, SYDVKM. The CDR3 loop spans 16 amino acids. The CDR3 DNA is TGTGCCAGCAGTTTACTCGATGGGGGGCGGACCGGGGAGCTGTTTTTT. It specifies CASSLLDGGRTGELFF.

The chain couples TRBV15 to TRBJ2-7; 15 positions match TRBD2. V shed 5 bases, J shed 5 bases, and the junction held 4 bases outside the gene matches. The CDR3 is 15 amino acids. Looked up from germline, CDR1 is LNHNV and CDR2 is YYDKDF (reference sequence). The CDR3, as DNA: TGTGCCACCAGCCCCGGACTAGCGGGAGGGAACGAGCAGTACTTC. Translated: CATSPGLAGGNEQYF.

The chain has TRBV7-8 and TRBJ2-7, with a possible D match to TRBD2 (5 bases). The germline CDR1 and CDR2 sequences are SGHVS and FQNEAQ. The CDR3 is 12 amino acids. Deletions cut 6 bases from V and 7 bases from J, with 13 bases between. CDR3 loop: CASRGERREQYF. CDR3 in DNA: TGTGCCAGCAGGGGAGAGCGTCGGGAGCAGTACTTC.